In its sample, the clone carrying this TCR beta chain was seen many times. What it binds is unknown. Preparation of the TCRbeta library used unique molecular identifiers. MiXCR was run by TCRdb on the PCR reads, yielding one entry per CDR3 protein. This sample yields about 110,000 distinct CDR3 sequences, of which 5% to 7% are seen a single time; around 23% belongs to the top ten. This sample was taken from a study of T-cell reconstitution after alpha-beta-depleted transplantation in children. Broader study findings: At around two months after transplant, the alpha-beta T cells were reportedly derived from several hundred expanded clones that came from non-depleted graft cells. Surviving recipient cells, namely T cells and thymic progenitors, were the source of high day-60 TCRbeta diversity in some patients. Counts and diversity of T cells one year after transplant came mostly from newly produced T cells.

Germline CDR1 MDHEN, CDR2 SYDVKM. The CDR3 has 15 residues. Between the trimmed V and J ends, which lost 2 bases and 2 bases, there was a span of 13 bases. Here the sequenced sample was PBMCs, mostly from graft donor cells, taken 360 days after TCRalphabeta/CD19-depleted stem cell transplant. The rearrangement uses TRBV28 and TRBJ2-7, with D perhaps matching TRBD1 (6 bases). The clonotype was recovered from a male patient between 2 and 10 years old who had a stem cell transplant for acute lymphoblastic leukemia, so the T cells may come from the graft donor. The CDR3 is CASSLEAGEPYEQYF. The CDR3 DNA sequence: TGTGCCAGCAGTTTAGAGGCAGGGGAACCCTACGAGCAGTACTTC.